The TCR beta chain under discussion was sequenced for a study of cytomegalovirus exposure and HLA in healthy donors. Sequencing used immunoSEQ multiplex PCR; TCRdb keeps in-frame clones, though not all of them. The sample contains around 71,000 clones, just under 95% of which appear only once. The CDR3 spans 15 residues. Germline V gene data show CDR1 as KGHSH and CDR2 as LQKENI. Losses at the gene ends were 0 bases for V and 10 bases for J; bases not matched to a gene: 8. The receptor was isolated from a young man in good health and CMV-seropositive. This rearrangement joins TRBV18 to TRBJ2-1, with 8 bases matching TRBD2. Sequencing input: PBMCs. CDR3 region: CASSPPRTIAGEQFF. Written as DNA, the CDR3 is TGTGCCAGCTCACCACCGAGAACCATAGCGGGGGAGCAGTTCTTC. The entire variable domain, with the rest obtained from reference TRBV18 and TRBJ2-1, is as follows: NAGVMQNPRHLVRRRGQEARLRCSPMKGHSHVYWYRQLPEEGLKFMVYLQKENIIDESGMPKERFSAEFPKEGPSILRIQQVVRGDSAAYFCASSPPRTIAGEQFFGPGTRLTVL.